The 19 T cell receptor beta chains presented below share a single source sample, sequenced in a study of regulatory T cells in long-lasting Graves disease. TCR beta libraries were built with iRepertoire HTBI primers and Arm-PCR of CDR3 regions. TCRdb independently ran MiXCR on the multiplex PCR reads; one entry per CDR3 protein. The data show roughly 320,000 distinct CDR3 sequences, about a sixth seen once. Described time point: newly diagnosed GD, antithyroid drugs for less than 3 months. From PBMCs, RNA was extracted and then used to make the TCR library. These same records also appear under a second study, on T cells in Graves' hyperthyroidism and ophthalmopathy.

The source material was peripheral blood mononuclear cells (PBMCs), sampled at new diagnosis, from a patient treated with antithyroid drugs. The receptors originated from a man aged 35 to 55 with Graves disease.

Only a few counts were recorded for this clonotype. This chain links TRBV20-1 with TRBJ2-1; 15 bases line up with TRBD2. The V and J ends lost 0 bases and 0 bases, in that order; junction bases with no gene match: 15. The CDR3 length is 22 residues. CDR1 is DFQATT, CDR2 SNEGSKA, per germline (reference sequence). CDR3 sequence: CSARDPGSGLAGGPSSYNEQFF. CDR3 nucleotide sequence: TGCAGTGCTAGAGATCCGGGTTCGGGACTAGCGGGGGGCCCGAGCTCCTACAATGAGCAGTTCTTC.

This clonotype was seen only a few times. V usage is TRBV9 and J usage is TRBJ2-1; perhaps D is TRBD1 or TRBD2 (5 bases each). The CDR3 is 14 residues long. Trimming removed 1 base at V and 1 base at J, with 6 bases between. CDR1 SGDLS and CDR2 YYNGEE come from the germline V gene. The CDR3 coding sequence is TGTGCCAGCAGCGTATGGGGGTCCTACAATGAGCAGTTCTTC. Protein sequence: CASSVWGSYNEQFF.

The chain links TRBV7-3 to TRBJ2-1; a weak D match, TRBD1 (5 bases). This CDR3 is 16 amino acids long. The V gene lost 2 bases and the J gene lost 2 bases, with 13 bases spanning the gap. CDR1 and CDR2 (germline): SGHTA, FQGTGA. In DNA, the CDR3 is TGTGCCAGCAGCTTATTAAGGGGTAGCACCTACAATGAGCAGTTCTTC. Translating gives CASSLLRGSTYNEQFF.

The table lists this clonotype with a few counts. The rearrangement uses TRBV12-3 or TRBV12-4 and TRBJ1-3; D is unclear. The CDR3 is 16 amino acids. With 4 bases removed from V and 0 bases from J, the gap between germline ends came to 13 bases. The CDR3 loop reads CASSSFSRSSGNTIYF. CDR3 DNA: TGTGCCAGCAGTTCATTTTCGCGGAGCTCTGGAAACACCATATATTTT.

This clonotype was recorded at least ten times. CDR3 loop: CATSEGQGWTQYF. The CDR3 region has the DNA TGCGCCACCTCGGAAGGACAGGGGTGGACCCAGTACTTC. The gene calls are TRBV5-1 and TRBJ2-5; 9 bases align to TRBD1. Germline-derived CDR1 and CDR2 are SGHRS and YFSETQ. The CDR3 has 13 amino acids. V lost 9 bases and J lost 7; bases outside the gene matches: 10.

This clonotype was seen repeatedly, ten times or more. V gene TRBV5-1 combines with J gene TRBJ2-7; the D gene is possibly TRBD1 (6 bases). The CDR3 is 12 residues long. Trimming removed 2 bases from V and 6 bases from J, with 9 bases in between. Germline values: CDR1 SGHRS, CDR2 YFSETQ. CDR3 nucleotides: TGCGCCAGCAGCTTCACAGGGTTCGAGCAGTACTTC. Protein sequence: CASSFTGFEQYF.

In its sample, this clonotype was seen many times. The CDR3 loop is CASSQDQRGGPDTQYF. CDR3 in DNA: TGTGCCAGCAGCCAAGATCAGCGGGGGGGCCCAGATACGCAGTATTTT. This chain links TRBV4-2 with TRBJ2-3; TRBD2 matches 10 bases. The CDR3 has 16 residues. Looked up from germline, CDR1 is LGHNA and CDR2 is YNFKEQ. V lost 0 bases, J lost 4 bases, and 4 bases stayed unmatched.

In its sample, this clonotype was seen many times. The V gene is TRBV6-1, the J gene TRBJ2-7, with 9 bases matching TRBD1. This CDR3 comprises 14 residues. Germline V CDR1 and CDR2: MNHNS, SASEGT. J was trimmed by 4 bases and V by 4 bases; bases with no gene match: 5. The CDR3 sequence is CASSVPGQGYEQYF. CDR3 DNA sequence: TGTGCCAGCAGTGTACCGGGACAGGGTTACGAGCAGTACTTC.

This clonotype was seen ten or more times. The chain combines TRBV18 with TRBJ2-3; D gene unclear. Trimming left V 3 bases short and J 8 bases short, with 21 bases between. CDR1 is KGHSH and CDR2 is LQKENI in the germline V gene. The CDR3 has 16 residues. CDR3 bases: TGTGCCAGCTCACCGCCAGGCAAAACCCTGGGTGGTACGCAGTATTTT. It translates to CASSPPGKTLGGTQYF.

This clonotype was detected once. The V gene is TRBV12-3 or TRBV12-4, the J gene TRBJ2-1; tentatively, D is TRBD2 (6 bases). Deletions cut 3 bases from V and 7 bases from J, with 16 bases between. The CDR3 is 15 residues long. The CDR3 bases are TGTGCCAGCAGTTTTGGTCCGCTGGGGGGAAATGAGCAGTTCTTC. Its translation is CASSFGPLGGNEQFF.

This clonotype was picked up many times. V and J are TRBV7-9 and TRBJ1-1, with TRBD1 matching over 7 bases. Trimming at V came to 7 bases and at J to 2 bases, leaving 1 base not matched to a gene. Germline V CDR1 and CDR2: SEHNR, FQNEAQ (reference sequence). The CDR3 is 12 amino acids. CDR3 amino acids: CASNRGNTEAFF. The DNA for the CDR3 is TGTGCCAGCAACAGGGGAAACACTGAAGCTTTCTTT.

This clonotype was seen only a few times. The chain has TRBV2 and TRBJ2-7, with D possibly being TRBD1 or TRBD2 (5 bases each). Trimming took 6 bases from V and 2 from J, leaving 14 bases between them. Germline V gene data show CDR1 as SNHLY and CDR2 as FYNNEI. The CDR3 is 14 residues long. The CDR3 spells CASRGVREPYEQYF. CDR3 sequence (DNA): TGTGCCAGCAGGGGGGTCAGGGAGCCCTACGAGCAGTACTTC.

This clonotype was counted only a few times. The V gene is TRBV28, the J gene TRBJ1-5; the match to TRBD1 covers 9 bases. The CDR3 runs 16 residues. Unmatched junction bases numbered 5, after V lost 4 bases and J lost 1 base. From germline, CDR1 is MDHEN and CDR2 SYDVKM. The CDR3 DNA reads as TGTGCCAGCAGTTCCCTGGACAGGGGAAGCAATCAGCCCCAGCATTTT. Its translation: CASSSLDRGSNQPQHF.

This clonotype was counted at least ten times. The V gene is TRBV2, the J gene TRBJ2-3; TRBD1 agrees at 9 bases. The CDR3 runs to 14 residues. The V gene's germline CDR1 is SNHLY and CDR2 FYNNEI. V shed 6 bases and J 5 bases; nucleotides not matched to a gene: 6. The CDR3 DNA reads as TGTGCCAGCAGAGATACAGGGGGCGAAGATACGCAGTATTTT. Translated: CASRDTGGEDTQYF.

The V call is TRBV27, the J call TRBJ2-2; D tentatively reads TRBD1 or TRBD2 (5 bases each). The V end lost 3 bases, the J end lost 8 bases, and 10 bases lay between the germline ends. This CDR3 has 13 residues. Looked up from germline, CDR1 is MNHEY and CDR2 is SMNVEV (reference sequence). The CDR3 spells CASSLTRGGELFF. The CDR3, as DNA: TGTGCCAGCAGTTTGACGAGGGGTGGGGAGCTGTTTTTT.

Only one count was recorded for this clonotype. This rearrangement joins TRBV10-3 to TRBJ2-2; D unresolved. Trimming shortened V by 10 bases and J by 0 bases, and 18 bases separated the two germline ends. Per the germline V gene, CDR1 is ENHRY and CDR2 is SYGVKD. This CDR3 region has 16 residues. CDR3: CATSLRKSSNTGELFF. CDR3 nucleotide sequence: TGTGCCACCAGCCTGCGGAAAAGCTCGAACACCGGGGAGCTGTTTTTT.

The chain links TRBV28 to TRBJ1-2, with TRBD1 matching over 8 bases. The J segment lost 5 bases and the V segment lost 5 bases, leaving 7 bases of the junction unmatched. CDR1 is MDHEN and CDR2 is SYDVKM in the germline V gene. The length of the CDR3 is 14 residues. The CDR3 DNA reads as TGTGCCAGCAGTACCCAAAGGACAGGGTATGGCTACACCTTC. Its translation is CASSTQRTGYGYTF.

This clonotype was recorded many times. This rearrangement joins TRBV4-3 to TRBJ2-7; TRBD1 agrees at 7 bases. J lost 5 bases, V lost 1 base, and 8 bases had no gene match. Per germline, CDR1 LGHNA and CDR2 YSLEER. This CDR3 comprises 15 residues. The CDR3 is CASSQAPGGSDEQYF. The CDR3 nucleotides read TGCGCCAGCAGCCAAGCTCCAGGGGGTTCAGACGAGCAGTACTTC.

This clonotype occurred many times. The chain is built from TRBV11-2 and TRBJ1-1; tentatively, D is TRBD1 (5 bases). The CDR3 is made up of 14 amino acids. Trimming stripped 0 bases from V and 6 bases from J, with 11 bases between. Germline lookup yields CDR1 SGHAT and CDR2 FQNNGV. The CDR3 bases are TGTGCCAGCAGCTTAGATCCAGGGTACGCTGAAGCTTTCTTT. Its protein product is CASSLDPGYAEAFF.